This TCR beta chain derives from a study of shared clonotypes between healthy human individuals. The authors split each subset's genomic DNA evenly across several immunoSEQ plates. The protocol was immunoSEQ multiplex PCR, while the TCRdb copy is restricted to in-frame clones and leaves out a portion. Of a few million clones listed, about 92% are singletons. The CD4+ fraction was divided into a CD45RA+ naive subset and a CD45RA-negative memory subset. To note about this clone: No antigen is known for it. Other DNA sequences in this sample translate to the same CDR3.

Whole-study findings and limits: What naive subsets generally showed was a larger estimated richness than memory subsets showed.

Sequences were obtained from naive CD4+ T cells sorted from blood. The subset here: CD45RA+ positively selected. The receptor was isolated from a man younger than 35 in good health.

CDR3: CASRTGGSYEQYF. The CDR3 DNA sequence: TGTGCCAGCAGGACGGGGGGGTCCTACGAGCAGTACTTC. The chain links TRBV6-5 to TRBJ2-7; 8 positions match TRBD2. J gave up 1 base and V 6 bases, and 2 bases lay outside the gene matches. Germline assignment: CDR1 MNHEY and CDR2 SVGAGI. The CDR3 spans 13 residues.